This TCR beta chain was captured by sequencing in a study of regulatory T cells in long-lasting Graves disease (dated by TCRdb to the early 2020s). Broadly, across the study: In the newly diagnosed Graves' disease group, patients had been taking antithyroid drugs for less than 3 months. Persistent Graves' disease patients were compared with newly diagnosed Graves' disease patients by peripheral blood TCR sequencing and RNA sequencing. The study was conducted in China and was registered as a clinical trial. A total of approximately 35 samples underwent TCR sequencing: roughly 13 from persistent and roughly 20 from newly diagnosed Graves' disease patients. Points the paper makes about the study in general: TRBV28, TRBJ1-2 and TRBJ2-5 were preferentially used in persistent disease, while TRBV20-1 and TRBJ2-1 were favored in newly diagnosed disease. Compared with newly diagnosed patients, persistent Graves' disease patients had lower TCR Shannon entropy and fewer highly expanded clones, which suggests clonal expansion. The small sample size was acknowledged by the authors as a limitation that may reduce accuracy. Peripheral blood alone was examined, since thyroid tissue, which constituted the primary lesion, could not be accessed. More public clonotypes were shared among persistent patients (over 2,500) than among newly diagnosed patients (966). Sequencing and analysis were limited to the TCR beta chain.

Preparation of the library involved multiplex PCR. The sequencer was an Illumina HiSeq 4000. iRepertoire HTBI primers and Arm-PCR amplification of CDR3 regions were used to construct TCR beta libraries. Gel purification was performed on PCR products prior to sequencing. The published analysis was carried out like this. Gene usage analysis of CDR3 amino acid clonotypes used the 60 to 80 TRBV and 11 to 15 TRBJ segments found across samples. Filtered high-quality paired reads were merged into contigs using COPE and FqMerger. BLAST was used to align contigs to IMGT TRBV, TRBD and TRBJ reference genes, and CDR3 was defined according to IMGT. Clonotypes above 0.1% frequency were classified as highly expanded clones. Shannon entropy served as the measure of repertoire diversity, while the Gini coefficient captured V-J evenness. A clonotype found in more than one individual was treated as public. TCRdb reran the public reads through fastp at Q25 and MiXCR, keeping productive beta chains. Each entry merges the rows of one CDR3 protein and shows their most common DNA and genes. The authors' filters were not applied to this entry. The sample records over 200,000 distinct CDR3 sequences, 18% of which are singletons. The ten largest clones take up approximately 15% of the sample.

CDR1 and CDR2 were assigned from the germline V gene (reference sequence) as LGHDT and YNNKEL. Its CDR3 holds 13 amino acids, cysteine through phenylalanine. Only the CDR3 DNA is retained, 39 bases long and in frame from the first base. V is shortened by 3 bases, J by 0 bases, and the region joining them spans 3 bases. According to the study, the label for this sample's time point signals: newly diagnosed GD, antithyroid drugs for less than 3 months. For both TCR sequencing and RNA sequencing, RNA was extracted from PBMCs using TRIzol. Graves' disease was diagnosed according to American Thyroid Association guidelines. Recruitment of patients was carried out at an endocrinology department in Xi'an, China. Each patient gave 7 to 9.5 milliliters of peripheral blood, collected in an EDTA anticoagulant tube. Ficoll Paque Plus density gradient separation was used to isolate PBMCs, and no additional T cell sorting was done. An Agilent 2100 Bioanalyzer and agarose gel were used to assess RNA quality, and a NanoDrop 2000 was used to measure RNA concentration.

This clonotype was detected many times. This clone's antigen is unknown. No much larger clonotype is one base removed from it; base qualities were not supplied. These data are also associated with another study on T cells in Graves' hyperthyroidism and ophthalmopathy. That second report states: Graves' hyperthyroidism was defined as stable when no progression to ophthalmopathy occurred over 18 months of follow-up. Hyperthyroidism patients were newly diagnosed, had a disease duration of under 2 months, and were aged 18 to 65 years. Any patient with an uncontrolled infection, another autoimmune disease, pregnancy or lactation was excluded. Diagnoses relied on clinical symptoms, serum thyroxine and TRAb, thyroid ultrasound and orbital computed tomography. The TCR CDR3 was subjected to a first round of RT-PCR using the HTBI primer set and the Qiagen OneStep RT-PCR kit. Most expanded thyroid clonotypes (frequency above 0.001) were also detected in blood, suggesting blood repertoires may reflect thyroid immune responses. A 13 V-J signature model separated ophthalmopathy from stable hyperthyroidism, with about 90% sensitivity and roughly 81% specificity in cross-validation and 80%/75% in testing. In validation, progression to ophthalmopathy was predicted by the model with almost 71% sensitivity and approximately 78% specificity, a median of approximately 6.5 months before onset. To identify distinguishing TCR V-J signatures, a discovery cohort of around 100 patients was used, comprising roughly 45 with Graves' ophthalmopathy and some 57 with stable Graves' hyperthyroidism. Prospective prediction of ophthalmopathy was tested in an independent validation cohort of some 20 hyperthyroidism patients and around 16 patients who later progressed to ophthalmopathy. The 100 or so discovery patients were divided at random into training and test sets in a 7:3 ratio. The study also compared thyroid tissue and blood T-cell repertoires from several Graves' hyperthyroidism patients. Once sampling was done, hyperthyroidism patients were given methimazole at a starting dose of 30 mg daily, whereas ophthalmopathy patients were given high-dose intravenous methylprednisolone. The libraries were constructed in a second round of multiplex PCR and then size-selected and purified. Libraries were sequenced paired-end with 100 bp reads on an Illumina HiSeq2000. SOAPnuke was used to process the raw data, throwing out any read that contained adapters or uncalled bases, had a mean Phred below 15, or lacked an exact constant-primer or identifier match. High-quality paired reads were merged using COPE v1.2.5, and each unique nucleotide sequence was defined as a clonotype. Clonotypes were aligned to IMGT TRBV, TRBD and TRBJ reference segments using MiTCR v1.1. The analysis included only V-J combinations with a frequency above 0.0001, which together covered over 98% of the repertoires. The TCS score was defined as the ratio of F50 (clonal expansion) to E x V (chaos), calculated using BLOSUM62-based TCRdist between CDR3 peptides within each V-J. Welch's t-statistics and random forest reduced fewer than 600 V-J features to roughly 13, which were used in a naive Bayes classifier (R e1071). No statistical method was used to set the sample size in advance, and investigators knew the group allocation. The paper describes TCR Vbeta CDR3 sequencing of more than 120 peripheral blood samples, made up of roughly 40 ophthalmopathy patients, approximately 76 hyperthyroidism patients and 17 progressor patients.

The sequence joins TRBV3-1 to TRBJ1-3; there is no confident call for the D gene. This clonotype originated in a woman in her 30s with Graves disease. Donor details come from another sample of the same person, matched by shared clones. The sample consisted of peripheral blood mononuclear cells (PBMCs), taken at new diagnosis, from a patient treated with antithyroid drugs. DNA sequence: TGTGCCAGCAGCCACCTCTCTGGAAACACCATATATTTT. The translation is CASSHLSGNTIYF.